This TCR beta chain stems from a study of cytomegalovirus exposure and HLA in healthy donors. About the study: Most donors, more than 80% of approximately 400 genotyped, fell in the Caucasian-associated ancestry cluster. Study results and limitations: A later analysis found that most CMV-associated TCR beta chains appeared HLA-restricted.

After removal of 5 bases from V and 0 bases from J, the junction contained 6 bases not matched to a gene. This CDR3 spans 16 amino acids. Per germline, CDR1 SGHTA and CDR2 FQGNSA. As for this clone: Its specificity is unknown.

The PCR was carried out with 60 Vbeta primers and 13 Jbeta primers. Clones were read by immunoSEQ multiplex PCR, and TCRdb kept only the in-frame ones, dropping some. This table has about 150,000 clones, under 70% appearing once. The sequence was obtained from a woman aged 30 to 39 in good health and CMV-seropositive. The chain employs TRBV7-2 and TRBJ2-7; 11 nucleotides line up with TRBD2. The material sequenced was PBMCs. The CDR3 is CASSPGLAAFSYEQYF. The CDR3 DNA follows: TGTGCCAGCAGCCCGGGACTAGCGGCCTTCTCCTACGAGCAGTACTTC.